These 18 T cell receptor beta chains came from one sample sequenced in a study of blood T cells in healthy people across ages. The second PCR ran roughly 7 to 11 cycles with a sample-barcoded 5' primer and J-beta primers. TCRdb re-called the 5' RACE reads through MiXCR, storing one row per CDR3 protein. Among about 1.4 million distinct CDR3 sequences listed, roughly 64% were seen once. The sequencing sample was made of blood. Source of these receptors: a man younger than 35 in good health.

The chain has TRBV4-1 and TRBJ2-4; D is undetermined. TRBJ2-7 explains the end of the DNA better; the J call may be wrong. This CDR3 is 13 amino acids long. Per germline, CDR1 MGHRA and CDR2 YSYEKL. The CDR3 loop reads CASSQGLEYEQYF. DNA for the CDR3: TGCGCCAGCAGCCAAGGTCTAGAGTACGAGCAGTACTTC.

The CDR3: CASSPRSGGRGPSGANVLTF. Written as DNA, the CDR3 is TGTGCCAGCAGCCCGCGGTCAGGGGGGCGCGGACCCTCTGGGGCCAACGTCCTGACTTTC. The gene calls are TRBV7-2 and TRBJ2-6; D is perhaps TRBD1 (7 bases). Trimming removed 5 bases at V and 0 bases at J, with 23 bases between. CDR1 and CDR2 (germline): SGHTA, FQGNSA. This CDR3 comprises 20 residues.

This chain uses TRBV5-1 with TRBJ2-2; D call uncertain. The CDR3 sequence is 15 residues long. The germline CDR1 and CDR2 sequences are SGHRS and YFSETQ. V was trimmed by 0 bases and J by 0 bases, leaving 6 bases between them. The CDR3 sequence is CASSLEPPNTGELFF. CDR3 DNA: TGCGCCAGCAGCTTGGAGCCCCCGAACACCGGGGAGCTGTTTTTT.

As concerns this clonotype: At one boundary the junction diverges from the germline segment, which might be a read error. The chain is built from TRBV4-1 and TRBJ2-7; D perhaps matches TRBD2 (5 bases). This CDR3 has 15 residues. Germline CDR1 and CDR2: MGHRA and YSYEKL. Written as DNA, the CDR3 is TGCGCCGGCAGCCAAGCGGCCAGGAGCCCCTACGAGCAGTACTTC. Protein sequence: CAGSQAARSPYEQYF.

V usage is TRBV20-1 and J usage is TRBJ2-1; the D gene is possibly TRBD1 (6 bases). The V gene lost 8 bases and the J gene lost 4 bases, with 18 bases spanning the gap. The germline V gene encodes CDR1 DFQATT and CDR2 SNEGSKA (reference sequence). This CDR3 spans 14 amino acids. The CDR3 region is CSFHSGDRYNEQFF. CDR3 coding DNA: TGCAGTTTTCATTCAGGGGATAGGTACAATGAGCAGTTCTTC.

This chain connects TRBV6-5 to TRBJ1-4; D ambiguous. CDR3 length equals 18 residues. V dropped 3 bases and J dropped 0 bases, with 17 bases sitting between them. Germline assignment: CDR1 MNHEY and CDR2 SVGAGI. For the CDR3, the DNA is TGTGCCAGCAGTTATCTGGCAGGAGTAGAGGCAACTAATGAAAAACTGTTTTTT. Translated: CASSYLAGVEATNEKLFF.

The chain links TRBV6-5 to TRBJ2-5, with a tentative D call TRBD2 (6 bases). The assigned J gene may be wrong: the sequence end matches TRBJ2-7 better. The CDR3 runs 14 residues. Germline CDR1 and CDR2: MNHEY and SVGAGI. CDR3 DNA sequence: TGTGCCAGCAGTTACGCGGGGAACGCGTACGAGCAGTACTTC. It yields the protein CASSYAGNAYEQYF.

In this sample, this clonotype turned up a few times. The chain recombines TRBV3-1 with TRBJ2-5, with 8 bases lining up with TRBD1. This CDR3 has 15 residues. In germline, CDR1 is LGHDT, CDR2 YNNKEL (reference sequence). V shed 4 bases and J 1 base; nucleotides not matched to a gene: 5. CDR3 coding DNA: TGTGCCAGCAGCCCACCGGACAGGGCCCAAGAGACCCAGTACTTC. Its protein product is CASSPPDRAQETQYF.

This clonotype was detected a few times. V gene TRBV20-1 combines with J gene TRBJ1-2; D is uncertain. Germline V gene sequence: CDR1 DFQATT, CDR2 SNEGSKA (reference sequence). The CDR3 consists of 13 residues. V was pared by 1 base and J by 2 bases, with 8 bases between. CDR3 amino acids: CSARGTSNYGYTF. The CDR3 coding sequence is TGCAGTGCTAGAGGGACCTCAAACTATGGCTACACCTTC.

This clonotype was observed once. The chain uses TRBV3-1 and TRBJ1-1; TRBD1 agrees at 7 bases. CDR1 LGHDT and CDR2 YNNKEL come from the germline V gene (reference sequence). The CDR3 is made up of 15 amino acids. The trim removed 1 base at V and 8 bases at J, leaving 10 bases unmatched. In DNA form, the CDR3 reads TGTGCCAGCAGCCAAGCTAGCCGGGGACAGAACGAAGCTTTCTTT. This sequence encodes CASSQASRGQNEAFF.

V gene TRBV29-1 combines with J gene TRBJ1-1, with TRBD1 matching over 7 bases. Per the germline V gene, CDR1 is SQVTM and CDR2 is ANQGSEA. CDR3 length equals 14 residues. After removal of 3 bases from V and 0 bases from J, the junction contained 4 bases not matched to a gene. Here the CDR3 DNA reads TGCAGCGTTGACCCAGGGGGTATGAACACTGAAGCTTTCTTT. It is translated as CSVDPGGMNTEAFF.

CDR3 protein: CASRERQGKGWRYTF. The CDR3 DNA follows: TGTGCCAGCAGAGAAAGACAGGGTAAAGGGTGGCGCTACACCTTC. The chain combines TRBV2 with TRBJ1-2; TRBD1 matches at 7 bases. The CDR3 runs to 15 residues. With 6 bases clipped from V and 9 bases from J, the junction kept 16 bases outside the gene matches. Germline V gene sequence: CDR1 SNHLY, CDR2 FYNNEI. Full variable domain (outside the CDR3, taken from reference TRBV2 and TRBJ1-2): EPEVTQTPSHQVTQMGQEVILRCVPISNHLYFYWYRQILGQKVEFLVSFYNNEISEKSEIFDDQFSVERPDGSNFTLKIRSTKLEDSAMYFCASRERQGKGWRYTFGSGTRLTVV.

J is TRBJ2-4 and V is TRBV6-6; 11 nucleotides agree with TRBD2. Germline CDR1 and CDR2: MNHNY and SVGAGI (reference sequence). V lost 0 bases to trimming and J lost 13 bases; unmatched junction nucleotides: 11. The CDR3 contains 16 residues. CDR3 residues: CASSYSSGGAYNEQYF. The DNA for the CDR3 is TGTGCCAGCAGTTACTCTAGCGGGGGGGCCTACAATGAGCAGTACTTC.

CDR3 residues: CASSQDRNRVNNEQFF. In DNA, the CDR3 is TGTGCCAGCAGCCAAGATCGAAACAGGGTCAACAATGAGCAGTTCTTC. This rearrangement joins TRBV3-1 to TRBJ2-1; D may be TRBD1 (6 bases). Germline V CDR1 and CDR2: LGHDT, YNNKEL (reference sequence). Trimming pared 0 bases from V and 5 bases from J, leaving 14 bases between. The CDR3 contains 16 residues.

This clonotype was detected only a few times. This chain joins TRBV2 and TRBJ2-7, with 9 bases matching TRBD2. Unmatched junction bases numbered 11, after V lost 4 bases and J lost 7 bases. The CDR3 has 15 residues. Germline assignment: CDR1 SNHLY and CDR2 FYNNEI. This CDR3 is CASSGIAGESLEQYF. The CDR3 coding sequence is TGTGCCAGCAGTGGGATAGCGGGAGAGTCTTTGGAGCAGTACTTC.

This clonotype was observed a handful of times. The V call is TRBV4-3, the J call TRBJ1-1; no clear D gene. The CDR3 contains 16 residues. Trimming removed 0 bases from V and 1 base from J, with 12 bases in between. Germline loops: CDR1 LGHNA, CDR2 YSLEER. This chain's CDR3 is CASSQDLVSGNTEAFF. CDR3 coding DNA: TGCGCCAGCAGCCAAGATCTTGTTTCAGGGAACACTGAAGCTTTCTTT.

The chain has TRBV5-6 and TRBJ2-5; TRBD1 or TRBD2 may be the D gene (5 bases each). Germline-derived CDR1 and CDR2 are SGHDT and YYEEEE. This CDR3 region has 14 residues. Deletions cut 0 bases from V and 4 bases from J, with 10 bases between. CDR3 in amino acids: CASSLGGVGETQYF. CDR3 coding DNA: TGTGCCAGCAGCTTGGGAGGGGTGGGAGAGACCCAGTACTTC.

This clonotype turned up a few times. The V call is TRBV9, the J call TRBJ2-7; TRBD1 agrees at 9 bases. V trimming: 3 bases; J trimming: 4 bases; junction bases outside the gene matches: 5. The germline V gene has CDR1 SGDLS and CDR2 YYNGEE. The CDR3 has 14 residues. The CDR3 DNA is TGTGCCAGCAGCGCCGGGACAGGGCATTACGAGCAGTACTTC. Translating gives CASSAGTGHYEQYF.